This TCR beta chain was identified in a study of blood T cell repertoires in COVID-19. Study details: Whether acute or convalescent, the COVID-19 samples came from the United States, Italy and Spain. In each case, the material was cDNA or gDNA derived from T cells, B-cell-depleted T cells, or PBMCs.

Assay used: immunoSEQ multiplex PCR; TCRdb lists only in-frame clones, some missing. The sample carries around 270,000 clones, 70% to 90% recorded once. The sequencing sample was made of peripheral blood. The sequence came from a man aged 25-40 years with active or convalescent COVID-19.

This CDR3 reads CATSRAGQNTDTQYF. The CDR3, as DNA: TGTGCCACCAGCAGAGCTGGCCAAAACACAGATACGCAGTATTTT. The chain has TRBV15 and TRBJ2-3; D ambiguous. Between the trimmed V and J ends, which lost 1 base and 2 bases, there was a span of 10 bases. The CDR3 has 15 residues. CDR1 is LNHNV, CDR2 YYDKDF, per germline (reference sequence).